This T cell receptor beta chain stems from a study of T cells in Graves' hyperthyroidism and ophthalmopathy. Whole-study results and caveats: The model's output predicted ophthalmopathy at a median of approximately 6.5 months prior to onset.

Amplification of TCR beta CDR3 regions was performed using RNA transcripts as template. First-round RT-PCR of the TCR CDR3 relied on the HTBI primer set. TCRdb re-called the multiplex PCR reads through MiXCR, storing one row per CDR3 protein. The data contain roughly 740,000 distinct CDR3 sequences, roughly 15% of them singletons. The CDR3 extends over 14 amino acids. V was clipped by 3 bases and J by 4 bases; unmatched bases: 4. Germline CDR1 GTSNPN, CDR2 SVGIG (reference sequence). Ten or more counts support this clonotype. The antigen is not known. Patients between 18 and 65 years old had hyperthyroidism, newly diagnosed and lasting under 2 months.

Sequencing input: blood. The sequence derives from a young man with Graves' hyperthyroidism. This chain joins TRBV30 and TRBJ2-5; 11 bases match TRBD1. Here the CDR3 reads CAWRGQGVGETQYF. The CDR3 DNA follows: TGTGCCTGGAGGGGACAGGGGGTGGGAGAGACCCAGTACTTC.